The rows below give T cell receptor beta chains drawn from one sample of a study of T-cell reconstitution after alpha-beta-depleted transplantation in children. One entry per CDR3 protein, called by TCRdb with MiXCR from the PCR reads. The sample holds hundreds of thousands of distinct CDR3 sequences; around 14% are singletons and the top ten take 0.79%. The material was PBMCs, obtained before TCRalphabeta/CD19-depleted stem cell transplant. Receptor source: a girl aged 2-15 years with congenital amegakaryocytic thrombocytopenia, due to receive a stem cell transplant. CDR3s include the opening cysteine and the closing phenylalanine or tryptophan. The D gene is left open where the match is weak. Size values are once, few and many counts, or a class for expanded clones, and some rows have none.

j_gene	d_gene	abundance	v_gene	CDR3aa	CDR3nt
TRBJ2-5	TRBD2	many	TRBV5-1	CASSLELAGEETQYF	TGCGCCAGCAGCTTGGAACTAGCGGGAGAAGAGACCCAGTACTTC
TRBJ2-3	TRBD2	many	TRBV10-3	CAIARAGGGGTDTQYF	TGTGCCATCGCCCGGGCGGGAGGGGGTGGCACAGATACGCAGTATTTT
TRBJ1-5	.	many	TRBV27	CASSLISDLTINQPQHF	TGTGCCAGCAGTTTAATTTCAGACCTGACCATAAATCAGCCCCAGCATTTT
TRBJ2-7	TRBD2	few	TRBV29-1	CSVGGRASYEQYF	TGCAGCGTTGGTGGGAGGGCCTCCTACGAGCAGTACTTC
TRBJ2-3	TRBD1	many	TRBV20-1	CSARETGGVDTQYF	TGCAGTGCTAGAGAGACAGGGGGAGTAGATACGCAGTATTTT
TRBJ1-2	.	.	TRBV28	CASSSPGRNYGYTF	TGTGCCAGCAGTTCCCCGGGACGTAACTATGGCTACACCTTC
TRBJ2-7	.	many	TRBV5-1	CASTIQGTYEQYF	TGCGCCAGCACCATCCAGGGAACCTACGAGCAGTACTTC
TRBJ2-1	.	many	TRBV20-1	CSAKASQVNEQFF	TGCAGTGCTAAAGCATCGCAGGTTAATGAGCAGTTCTTC
TRBJ1-1	TRBD1	.	TRBV6-1	CASRFGQGRNTEAFF	TGTGCCAGCAGATTCGGACAGGGGCGGAACACTGAAGCTTTCTTT
TRBJ2-5	.	.	TRBV21-1	CASSRTGDAQETQYF	TGTGCCAGCAGCCGGACAGGGGATGCCCAAGAGACCCAGTACTTC
TRBJ2-1	.	few	TRBV5-6	CASSFGFEGEQFF	TGTGCCAGCAGCTTCGGGTTTGAGGGCGAGCAGTTCTTC
TRBJ2-7	TRBD2	.	TRBV27	CASTGLAGEQYF	TGTGCCAGCACGGGACTAGCGGGCGAGCAGTACTTC
TRBJ1-1	.	many	TRBV15	CATSRDPIRGTEAFF	TGTGCCACCAGCAGAGATCCGATCAGGGGCACTGAAGCTTTCTTT
TRBJ2-3	TRBD2	few	TRBV7-6	CASSSLAGGSTDTQYF	TGTGCCAGCAGCTCGTTAGCGGGAGGGTCCACAGATACGCAGTATTTT
TRBJ2-4	.	.	TRBV6-1	CASSLPLGSRVAKNIQYF	TGTGCCAGCAGTCTCCCCCTCGGAAGTCGGGTAGCCAAAAACATTCAGTACTTC
TRBJ1-1	TRBD1	.	TRBV7-8	CASSAGTANTEAFF	TGTGCCAGCAGCGCCGGGACAGCGAACACTGAAGCTTTCTTT
TRBJ1-5	.	many	TRBV20-1	CSVNGEGLGNQPQHF	TGCAGTGTCAATGGCGAGGGGTTAGGGAATCAGCCCCAGCATTTT
TRBJ2-3	.	few	TRBV6-1	CASTTIPRSGGTDTQYF	TGTGCCAGCACCACAATCCCCCGCTCAGGGGGCACAGATACGCAGTATTTT
TRBJ2-5	.	many	TRBV7-2	CASSLESGRQTQYF	TGTGCCAGCAGCTTAGAATCAGGGAGGCAGACCCAGTACTTC
TRBJ2-7	.	.	TRBV12-3/TRBV12-4	CASSPRGRESYEQYF	TGTGCCAGCAGTCCCAGGGGGAGGGAATCCTACGAGCAGTACTTC
TRBJ1-4	.	few	TRBV29-1	CSVARQAGRELFF	TGCAGCGTTGCCCGACAGGCCGGGCGGGAACTGTTTTTT
TRBJ1-2	.	few	TRBV20-1	CSARTERKTSYGYTF	TGCAGTGCTAGAACTGAACGGAAAACTTCCTATGGCTACACCTTC
TRBJ1-2	.	many	TRBV9	CASSVGTADGYTF	TGTGCCAGCAGCGTAGGGACGGCGGACGGCTACACCTTC
TRBJ2-4	TRBD2	many	TRBV20-1	CSARSGGTSGNIQYF	TGCAGTGCTAGATCAGGGGGGACTAGCGGAAACATTCAGTACTTC
TRBJ2-3	.	many	TRBV20-1	CSATVVGPSTDTQYF	TGCAGTGCTACCGTAGTCGGCCCCTCTACAGATACGCAGTATTTT
TRBJ2-1	.	many	TRBV20-1	CSAIVGHYNEQFF	TGCAGTGCCATAGTCGGCCACTACAATGAGCAGTTCTTC
TRBJ2-7	TRBD1	few	TRBV19	CASRRTGTGGREQYF	TGTGCCAGTAGAAGAACCGGGACAGGGGGCCGCGAGCAGTACTTC
TRBJ1-1	.	.	TRBV28	CASSLYTPRRAFF	TGTGCCAGCAGTTTATACACCCCGAGGCGCGCTTTCTTT
TRBJ1-1	TRBD1	.	TRBV19	CASSVDREAEAFF	TGTGCCAGTAGTGTGGACAGGGAAGCTGAAGCTTTCTTT
TRBJ2-3	TRBD1	many	TRBV20-1	CSARGEQGARGTDTQYF	TGCAGTGCTAGAGGAGAACAGGGGGCGCGAGGCACAGATACGCAGTATTTT
TRBJ2-1	.	.	TRBV24-1	CATSDPRGGIKNEQFF	TGTGCCACCAGTGATCCGAGGGGGGGTATCAAAAATGAGCAGTTCTTC
TRBJ2-5	.	.	TRBV6-2/TRBV6-3	CASSYSDYRGETQYF	TGTGCCAGCAGTTACTCAGATTACCGGGGGGAGACCCAGTACTTC
TRBJ2-4	TRBD1	many	TRBV29-1	CSVEESGGWDIQYF	TGCAGCGTTGAAGAATCAGGGGGCTGGGACATTCAGTACTTC
TRBJ2-7	.	many	TRBV6-5	CASSSTLGQIEQYF	TGTGCCAGCAGTTCGACTCTAGGACAGATCGAGCAGTACTTC
TRBJ2-1	TRBD2	.	TRBV30	CAWSTLAGLNEQFF	TGTGCCTGGAGTACTCTAGCGGGACTCAATGAGCAGTTCTTC
TRBJ2-7	.	many	TRBV28	CASTMGNPYEQYF	TGTGCCAGCACGATGGGTAATCCCTACGAGCAGTACTTC
TRBJ2-7	TRBD2	.	TRBV7-3	CASSYSTGLAEGYYEQYF	TGTGCCAGCAGCTACTCGACCGGACTAGCGGAGGGGTACTACGAGCAGTACTTC
TRBJ2-7	.	.	TRBV7-9	CASSLRGVSDEQYF	TGTGCCAGCAGCTTACGGGGTGTGAGCGACGAGCAGTACTTC
TRBJ2-3	.	many	TRBV7-8	CASILKADTSSTDTQYF	TGTGCCAGCATCCTTAAGGCCGACACCTCTAGCACAGATACGCAGTATTTT
TRBJ2-1	TRBD2	many	TRBV5-1	CASSLELAGPNEQFF	TGCGCCAGCAGCTTGGAACTAGCGGGACCTAATGAGCAGTTCTTC
TRBJ2-6	.	few	TRBV18	CASSPGVEKTGANVLTF	TGTGCCAGCTCACCAGGGGTCGAAAAAACTGGGGCCAACGTCCTGACTTTC
TRBJ2-3	.	many	TRBV5-1	CASSSRVGGSDTQYF	TGCGCCAGCAGCTCCCGAGTCGGGGGAAGCGATACGCAGTATTTT
TRBJ2-7	.	many	TRBV10-2	CASSESVADYEQYF	TGCGCCAGCAGTGAGTCGGTAGCGGACTACGAGCAGTACTTC